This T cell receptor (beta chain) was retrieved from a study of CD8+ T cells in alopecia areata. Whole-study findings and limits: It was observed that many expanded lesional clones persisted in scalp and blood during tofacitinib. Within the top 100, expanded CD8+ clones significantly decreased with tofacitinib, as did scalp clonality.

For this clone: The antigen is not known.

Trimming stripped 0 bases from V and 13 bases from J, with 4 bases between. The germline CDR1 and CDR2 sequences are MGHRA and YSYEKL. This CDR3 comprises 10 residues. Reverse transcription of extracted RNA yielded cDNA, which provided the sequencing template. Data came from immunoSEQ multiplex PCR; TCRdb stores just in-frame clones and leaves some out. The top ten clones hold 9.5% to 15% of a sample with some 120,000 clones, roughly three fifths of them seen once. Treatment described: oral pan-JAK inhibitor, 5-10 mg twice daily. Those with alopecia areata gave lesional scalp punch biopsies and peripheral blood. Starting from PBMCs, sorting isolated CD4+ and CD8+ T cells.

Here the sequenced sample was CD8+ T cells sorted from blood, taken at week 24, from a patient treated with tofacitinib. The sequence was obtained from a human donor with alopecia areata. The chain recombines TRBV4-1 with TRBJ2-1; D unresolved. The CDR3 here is CASSQEYQFF. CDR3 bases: TGCGCCAGCAGCCAAGAATATCAGTTCTTC.